Each of the 20 T cell receptor beta chains below was sequenced from the same sample in a study of cytomegalovirus exposure and HLA in healthy donors. PCR was performed using 60 Vbeta and 13 Jbeta primers. Sequenced by immunoSEQ multiplex PCR; TCRdb stores in-frame clones only, minus some. This table holds about 180,000 clones, roughly 79% found once. The sample taken for sequencing was PBMCs. The source of these receptors is a man younger than 40 in good health and CMV-seronegative.

V is TRBV27 and J is TRBJ2-3, with D hard to call. Trimming took 2 bases from V and 4 from J, leaving 7 bases between them. The CDR3 extends over 13 amino acids. The germline CDR1 and CDR2 sequences are MNHEY and SMNVEV (reference sequence). The DNA for the CDR3 is TGTGCCAGCAGTTTAAGTCGGGCAGATACGCAGTATTTT. Translating it yields CASSLSRADTQYF.

This chain connects TRBV7-9 to TRBJ2-5; TRBD2 aligns across 8 bases. Trimming at V came to 5 bases and at J to 2 bases, leaving 7 bases not matched to a gene. CDR3 length: 15 residues. Germline-derived CDR1 and CDR2 are SEHNR and FQNEAQ (reference sequence). The CDR3: CASSPRGDVQETQYF. The CDR3 DNA follows: TGTGCCAGCAGCCCGCGGGGGGATGTACAAGAGACCCAGTACTTC.

The V and J genes are TRBV28 and TRBJ2-3; 8 nucleotides agree with TRBD1. Germline CDR1 reads MDHEN; CDR2 reads SYDVKM. With V trimmed by 6 bases and J by 2 bases, 13 bases remained unmatched. The CDR3 length is 17 residues. CDR3 residues: CASSRIAGTGDTDTQYF. The CDR3 coding sequence is TGTGCCAGCAGCCGTATAGCCGGGACAGGAGACACAGATACGCAGTATTTT.

In its sample, this clone was seen a few times. The chain couples TRBV6-6 to TRBJ1-1; 7 bases are shared with TRBD1. The CDR3 extends over 14 amino acids. The J segment lost 4 bases and the V segment lost 6 bases, leaving 8 bases of the junction unmatched. CDR1 is MNHNY and CDR2 is SVGAGI in the germline V gene (reference sequence). CDR3 in DNA: TGTGCCAGCAGCCTCGGGACAGCCCTCACTGAAGCTTTCTTT. This gives the protein CASSLGTALTEAFF.

This chain uses TRBV30 with TRBJ2-7; a possible D gene is TRBD1 (5 bases). The V and J ends lost 3 bases and 0 bases respectively, with 15 bases between them. The germline CDR1 and CDR2 sequences are GTSNPN and SVGIG (reference sequence). The length of the CDR3 is 15 residues. In DNA, the CDR3 is TGTGCCTGGAGGGAGACAGAGCCCAGCTCCTACGAGCAGTACTTC. This codes for CAWRETEPSSYEQYF. The complete variable domain, with remaining parts taken from reference TRBV30 and TRBJ2-7, reads SQTIHQWPATLVQPVGSPLSLECTVEGTSNPNLYWYRQAAGRGLQLLFYSVGIGQISSEVPQNLSASRPQDRQFILSSKKLLLSDSGFYLCAWRETEPSSYEQYFGPGTRLTVT.

V gene TRBV11-2 combines with J gene TRBJ2-3; a weak D match, TRBD2 (5 bases). The CDR3 is 13 amino acids. V was cut by 5 bases and J by 4 bases, with 10 bases left in between. Germline CDR1 and CDR2: SGHAT and FQNNGV. The CDR3: CASSPRVPDTQYF. In DNA form, the CDR3 reads TGTGCCAGCAGCCCGAGGGTCCCAGATACGCAGTATTTT.

The rearrangement joins TRBV30 to TRBJ1-3; 7 bases match TRBD1. Germline CDR1 reads GTSNPN; CDR2 reads SVGIG (reference sequence). The junction had 11 bases not matched to a gene; V was cut back by 3 bases and J by 0 bases. This CDR3 has 17 residues. CDR3 sequence (DNA): TGTGCCTGGAGCCGCTCGACAGGGACAAACTCTGGAAACACCATATATTTT. Its protein product is CAWSRSTGTNSGNTIYF.

The gene calls are TRBV6-5 and TRBJ2-7; 7 bases agree with TRBD2. The V and J ends lost 2 bases and 5 bases, in that order; junction bases with no gene match: 6. Germline V gene lookup returns CDR1 MNHEY and CDR2 SVGAGI. The CDR3 extends over 14 amino acids. The CDR3 spells CASSYRDYTDEQYF. CDR3 sequence (DNA): TGTGCCAGCAGTTACCGGGACTATACAGACGAGCAGTACTTC.

A single count supports this clone. This chain connects TRBV4-3 to TRBJ1-2; maybe TRBD1 (6 bases). Germline V gene lookup returns CDR1 LGHNA and CDR2 YSLEER. CDR3 size: 15 residues. V dropped 3 bases and J dropped 6 bases, with 17 bases sitting between them. The CDR3 sequence is CASSQDTDRTNGYTF. CDR3 DNA sequence: TGCGCCAGCAGCCAGGATACGGACAGAACTAATGGCTACACCTTC.

CDR3 amino acids: CAWIGDRDGPYEQYF. The DNA of the CDR3 is TGTGCCTGGATTGGAGACAGGGATGGGCCCTACGAGCAGTACTTC. The chain couples TRBV30 to TRBJ2-7; 7 nucleotides match TRBD1. Germline CDR1 reads GTSNPN; CDR2 reads SVGIG (reference sequence). The V segment lost 4 bases and the J segment 2 bases; nucleotides outside the gene matches: 11. CDR3 size: 15 residues. Based on the CDR3 plus reference TRBV30 and TRBJ2-7, the full variable domain is SQTIHQWPATLVQPVGSPLSLECTVEGTSNPNLYWYRQAAGRGLQLLFYSVGIGQISSEVPQNLSASRPQDRQFILSSKKLLLSDSGFYLCAWIGDRDGPYEQYFGPGTRLTVT.

This chain connects TRBV4-1 to TRBJ2-3; 7 nucleotides line up with TRBD2. CDR3 size: 16 residues. The J segment lost 1 base and the V segment lost 1 base, leaving 5 bases of the junction unmatched. Germline lookup yields CDR1 MGHRA and CDR2 YSYEKL. The CDR3 spells CASSQGILAGTDTQYF. The CDR3 region has the DNA TGCGCCAGCAGCCAAGGTATCCTAGCGGGCACAGATACGCAGTATTTT.

V usage is TRBV28 and J usage is TRBJ1-4; a weak D match, TRBD1 (6 bases). Germline V lookup: CDR1 MDHEN, CDR2 SYDVKM. This CDR3 contains 15 residues. Trimming took off 4 bases at V and 0 bases at J, with 9 bases between the two ends. The CDR3 DNA reads as TGTGCCAGCAGTTCACGGACAGCAACTAATGAAAAACTGTTTTTT. This gives the protein CASSSRTATNEKLFF.

The genes are TRBV7-2 and TRBJ2-1; D remains unclear. This CDR3 has 14 amino acids. The V gene lost 1 base and the J gene lost 1 base, with 5 bases spanning the gap. Germline-derived CDR1 and CDR2 are SGHTA and FQGNSA. CDR3 DNA sequence: TGTGCCAGCAGCTTAGAACAGTCCTACAATGAGCAGTTCTTC. Amino acids: CASSLEQSYNEQFF.

The chain recombines TRBV6-5 with TRBJ1-5; D possibly corresponds to TRBD1 (6 bases). The V and J ends lost 6 bases and 4 bases respectively, with 10 bases between them. Per germline, CDR1 MNHEY and CDR2 SVGAGI. This CDR3 has 13 residues. The CDR3 spells CASRKDRNQPQHF. The CDR3 DNA follows: TGTGCCAGCAGAAAAGACAGGAATCAGCCCCAGCATTTT.

The chain has TRBV5-6 and TRBJ1-1; D unresolved. Germline V gene lookup returns CDR1 SGHDT and CDR2 YYEEEE. V was clipped by 0 bases and J by 0 bases, with 18 bases between them. The CDR3 spans 18 residues. The CDR3 DNA reads as TGTGCCAGCAGCTTGGCCCTAGGACTAGAGAAAATGAACACTGAAGCTTTCTTT. Translated, it gives CASSLALGLEKMNTEAFF.

This clone was seen a handful of times. The genes are TRBV7-6 and TRBJ1-5; D is uncertain. The CDR3 is made up of 13 amino acids. V lost 3 bases and J lost 3, with 6 bases in between. Germline V lookup: CDR1 SGHVS, CDR2 FNYEAQ. Here the CDR3 reads CASSLEVNQPQHF. The DNA of the CDR3 is TGTGCCAGCAGCTTGGAGGTCAATCAGCCCCAGCATTTT.

The chain is built from TRBV5-6 and TRBJ1-4, with 10 bases matching TRBD1. Looked up from germline, CDR1 is SGHDT and CDR2 is YYEEEE. CDR3 length: 14 residues. V shed 4 bases and J 8 bases; nucleotides not matched to a gene: 5. CDR3 loop: CASSRRTGGEKLFF. CDR3 coding DNA: TGTGCCAGCAGCAGAAGGACAGGGGGGGAAAAACTGTTTTTT.

This clone has a handful of counts. The chain joins TRBV6-5 to TRBJ1-4, with D perhaps matching TRBD1 (5 bases). Trimming left V 4 bases short and J 6 bases short, with 9 bases between. This CDR3 is 13 amino acids long. Germline V gene data show CDR1 as MNHEY and CDR2 as SVGAGI. CDR3 residues: CASSWGTDEKLFF. CDR3 bases: TGTGCCAGCAGTTGGGGGACTGATGAAAAACTGTTTTTT.

The chain combines TRBV14 with TRBJ2-7, with TRBD1 matching 9 bases. The CDR3 sequence is 15 residues long. The V and J ends lost 4 bases and 5 bases, in that order; junction bases with no gene match: 9. The germline gives CDR1 SGHDN, CDR2 FVKESK. This CDR3 is CASSLPGQGRHEQYF. CDR3 bases: TGTGCCAGCAGCCTACCGGGACAGGGCCGGCACGAGCAGTACTTC.

The chain joins TRBV5-1 to TRBJ2-2; D not certain. The CDR3 sequence is 11 residues long. V was pared by 4 bases and J by 6 bases, with 4 bases between. CDR1 is SGHRS and CDR2 is YFSETQ in the germline V gene. CDR3 in amino acids: CASSRSGELFF. Written as DNA, the CDR3 is TGCGCCAGCAGCCGTTCCGGGGAGCTGTTTTTT.